The 26 T cell receptor beta chains listed next were all sequenced from one sample in a study of cytomegalovirus exposure and HLA in healthy donors. 13 Jbeta primers and 60 Vbeta primers were used for the PCR. Sequencing used immunoSEQ multiplex PCR; TCRdb keeps in-frame clones, though not all of them. The profile covers 150,000 or so clones, with 65% to 85% appearing a single time and about 2.7% taken by the ten largest. The sequencing input was PBMCs. These receptors all come from a man younger than 30 in good health and CMV-seronegative.

This clone was observed a few times. This rearrangement joins TRBV6-6 to TRBJ1-6, with 7 bases identical to TRBD1. The germline V gene encodes CDR1 MNHNY and CDR2 SVGAGI (reference sequence). Germline trimming cut 2 bases from V and 6 bases from J; bases unmatched to any gene: 4. The CDR3 contains 15 residues. For the CDR3, the DNA is TGTGCCAGCAGTTACGGGACAGCGAGTAATTCACCCCTCCACTTT. Its protein is CASSYGTASNSPLHF.

The rearrangement joins TRBV4-3 to TRBJ2-2, with 8 bases lining up with TRBD1. The germline CDR1 and CDR2 sequences are LGHNA and YSLEER. The J segment lost 5 bases and the V segment lost 5 bases, leaving 10 bases of the junction unmatched. CDR3 length equals 16 residues. The CDR3, as DNA: TGCGCCAGCAGCGCCCGGACAGGGTTTAGTACCGGGGAGCTGTTTTTT. This sequence encodes CASSARTGFSTGELFF.

This clone appeared a few times. The J gene is TRBJ1-1, the V gene TRBV6-6; 9 positions match TRBD1. The CDR3 consists of 14 residues. Trimming at V came to 6 bases and at J to 1 base, leaving 3 bases not matched to a gene. Per the germline V gene, CDR1 is MNHNY and CDR2 is SVGAGI (reference sequence). Written as DNA, the CDR3 is TGTGCCAGCAGCTGGGGACAGGGGAACACTGAAGCTTTCTTT. Translating gives CASSWGQGNTEAFF.

The V call is TRBV5-4, the J call TRBJ1-2, with TRBD1 matching over 8 bases. The CDR3 loop spans 13 amino acids. Per the germline V gene, CDR1 is SGHNT and CDR2 is YYREEE (reference sequence). Trimming at V came to 4 bases and at J to 7 bases, leaving 6 bases not matched to a gene. The CDR3 region is CASSPPDRAGYTF. The CDR3 bases are TGTGCCAGCAGCCCCCCGGACAGGGCTGGCTACACCTTC.

CDR3 sequence reads: CAISASVAGAGNQPQHF. DNA of the CDR3: TGTGCCATCAGTGCAAGTGTGGCGGGGGCGGGCAATCAGCCCCAGCATTTT. The chain recombines TRBV10-3 with TRBJ1-5; D might be TRBD1 (6 bases). V lost 4 bases, J lost 2 bases, and 18 bases lay in between. The germline V gene has CDR1 ENHRY and CDR2 SYGVKD. The CDR3 has 17 amino acids.

This clone appeared a single time. The chain carries TRBV2 and TRBJ1-2; TRBD1 agrees at 11 bases. CDR3 length: 15 residues. CDR1 is SNHLY, CDR2 FYNNEI, per germline. V was pared by 7 bases and J by 7 bases, with 11 bases of the junction left unmatched. The CDR3 nucleotides read TGTGCCAGCACAACACGGACAGGGGGCGACGGTGGCTACACCTTC. As protein: CASTTRTGGDGGYTF. Full variable domain (rest looked up from reference TRBV2 and TRBJ1-2): EPEVTQTPSHQVTQMGQEVILRCVPISNHLYFYWYRQILGQKVEFLVSFYNNEISEKSEIFDDQFSVERPDGSNFTLKIRSTKLEDSAMYFCASTTRTGGDGGYTFGSGTRLTVV.

This clone has just a few counts. The rearrangement uses TRBV5-5 and TRBJ2-7; 7 bases match TRBD1. This CDR3 is 15 amino acids long. Unmatched junction bases numbered 16, after V lost 1 base and J lost 12 bases. The germline gives CDR1 SGHKS, CDR2 YYEKEE (reference sequence). This chain's CDR3 is CASSLSDRAPEIRYF. The DNA for the CDR3 is TGTGCCAGCAGCTTGAGCGACAGGGCTCCAGAAATCCGGTACTTC. Full variable domain (missing parts from reference TRBV5-5 and TRBJ2-7): DAGVTQSPTHLIKTRGQQVTLRCSPISGHKSVSWYQQVLGQGPQFIFQYYEKEERGRGNFPDRFSARQFPNYSSELNVNALLLGDSALYLCASSLSDRAPEIRYFGPGTRLTVT.

The V and J genes are TRBV5-1 and TRBJ2-2; tentatively, D is TRBD2 (5 bases). The V end lost 0 bases, the J end lost 3 bases, and 9 bases lay between the germline ends. Germline V gives CDR1 SGHRS, CDR2 YFSETQ. CDR3 length: 15 amino acids. The CDR3 region is CASSLGGSHTGELFF. The CDR3 region has the DNA TGCGCCAGCAGCTTGGGAGGGAGCCACACCGGGGAGCTGTTTTTT.

The rearrangement uses TRBV30 and TRBJ1-6, with D maybe TRBD1 (5 bases). V lost 5 bases and J lost 6, with 11 bases in between. Germline assignment: CDR1 GTSNPN and CDR2 SVGIG (reference sequence). The CDR3 runs 13 residues. CDR3 sequence: CAWAREGNSPLHF. CDR3 bases: TGTGCCTGGGCCAGGGAGGGTAATTCACCCCTCCACTTT.

This clone was picked up one time. The chain recombines TRBV7-2 with TRBJ2-2, with TRBD1 identical over 10 bases. Germline V gives CDR1 SGHTA, CDR2 FQGNSA. The CDR3 consists of 15 residues. The V and J ends lost 5 bases and 5 bases, in that order; junction bases with no gene match: 5. The CDR3 here is CASSKDRGGTGELFF. The DNA for the CDR3 is TGTGCCAGCAGCAAGGACAGGGGGGGGACCGGGGAGCTGTTTTTT.

The rearrangement uses TRBV10-3 and TRBJ1-1, with TRBD1 as a possible D gene (6 bases). The germline gives CDR1 ENHRY, CDR2 SYGVKD. The CDR3 is 17 amino acids. With 4 bases removed from V and 3 bases from J, the gap between germline ends came to 21 bases. This CDR3 reads CAISGTGQGVKDTEAFF. In nucleotides, the CDR3 is TGTGCCATCAGTGGAACAGGGCAAGGGGTGAAGGACACTGAAGCTTTCTTT.

The DNA of the CDR3 is TGTGCCAGCTCACCAACAGGGGGCTCTGGAAACACCATATATTTT. Translated, it gives CASSPTGGSGNTIYF. The chain joins TRBV18 to TRBJ1-3, with 8 nucleotides matching TRBD1. The CDR3 has 15 amino acids. With V trimmed by 2 bases and J by 0 bases, 0 bases remained unmatched. Germline CDR1 reads KGHSH; CDR2 reads LQKENI.

The chain joins TRBV30 to TRBJ1-4; the match to TRBD1 covers 12 bases. The V gene end was trimmed by 2 bases and the J gene end by 3 bases; junction bases not matched to a gene: 4. This CDR3 region has 16 residues. Germline lookup yields CDR1 GTSNPN and CDR2 SVGIG (reference sequence). The chain's CDR3 is CAWSTGQGASNEKLFF. The CDR3 DNA follows: TGTGCCTGGAGTACGGGACAGGGGGCTTCTAATGAAAAACTGTTTTTT.

The chain couples TRBV4-3 to TRBJ2-7; 10 bases line up with TRBD1. Germline loops: CDR1 LGHNA, CDR2 YSLEER. Germline trimming cut 0 bases from V and 3 bases from J; bases unmatched to any gene: 11. This CDR3 comprises 18 residues. The CDR3, as DNA: TGCGCCAGCAGCCAAGAGTCCCGGGACAGGGGACCGTTCTACGAGCAGTACTTC. Its translation: CASSQESRDRGPFYEQYF.

The CDR3 region is CASGTTTQGVRGYTF. DNA of the CDR3: TGTGCCAGCGGAACTACTACCCAGGGGGTTCGGGGCTACACCTTC. The chain links TRBV5-5 to TRBJ1-2, with 7 positions matching TRBD1. The ends lost 7 bases at V and 8 bases at J; junction bases unmatched: 17. The germline V gene encodes CDR1 SGHKS and CDR2 YYEKEE (reference sequence). The CDR3 covers 15 residues.

This clone appeared once. V usage is TRBV21-1 and J usage is TRBJ2-4; the table's D gene call, TRBD2, was not cross checked with the DNA. TRBV21-1 is labeled a pseudogene. The CDR3 has 19 residues. The CDR3 nucleotides read TGTGCCAGCAGCAAAGTGACCCCAGCTGGGGAGGGTGCCAAAAACAGTCAGTACTTC. The encoded protein is CASSKVTPAGEGAKNSQYF.

The chain employs TRBV9 and TRBJ2-4; 9 nucleotides line up with TRBD2. The CDR3 has 14 amino acids. The trim removed 1 base at V and 8 bases at J, leaving 4 bases unmatched. Germline CDR1 reads SGDLS; CDR2 reads YYNGEE. The CDR3 DNA is TGTGCCAGCAGCGTAAGCGGGGGGACGGACATTCAGTACTTC. It codes for CASSVSGGTDIQYF.

The V gene is TRBV10-3, the J gene TRBJ1-4; 8 bases agree with TRBD1. The CDR3 extends over 16 amino acids. The trim removed 2 bases at V and 7 bases at J, leaving 9 bases unmatched. Germline V CDR1 and CDR2: ENHRY, SYGVKD. This CDR3 is CAISEGRTGLGEKLFF. DNA for the CDR3: TGTGCCATCAGTGAGGGGCGGACAGGGTTGGGTGAAAAACTGTTTTTT.

This clone appeared a few times. This chain uses TRBV28 with TRBJ2-7, with 11 positions matching TRBD2. The CDR3 length is 16 residues. The J segment lost 3 bases and the V segment lost 4 bases, leaving 8 bases of the junction unmatched. In germline, CDR1 is MDHEN, CDR2 SYDVKM. CDR3 sequence (DNA): TGTGCCAGCAGTTGGGCGGGTCTAGCGGGGGGCTACGAGCAGTACGTC. Its translation: CASSWAGLAGGYEQYV.

V is TRBV5-4 and J is TRBJ2-7, with TRBD1 as a possible D gene (6 bases). V was trimmed by 1 base and J by 0 bases, leaving 14 bases between them. The CDR3 loop spans 16 amino acids. Germline CDR1 SGHNT, CDR2 YYREEE (reference sequence). CDR3 coding DNA: TGTGCCAGCAGCTTGACCGGGACACCGAGCTCCTACGAGCAGTACGTC. It translates to CASSLTGTPSSYEQYV.

V is TRBV10-3 and J is TRBJ2-3; a possible D gene is TRBD1 (5 bases). The V end lost 10 bases, the J end lost 1 base, and 12 bases lay between the germline ends. CDR1 and CDR2 (germline): ENHRY, SYGVKD. The CDR3 loop spans 13 amino acids. The CDR3 is CASRVQGTDTQYF. As DNA, the CDR3 is TGTGCCAGCAGGGTCCAGGGCACAGATACGCAGTATTTT.

The V gene is TRBV5-8, the J gene TRBJ1-1; no reliable D call. Trimming took off 0 bases at V and 6 bases at J, with 18 bases between the two ends. Germline CDR1 reads SGHTS; CDR2 reads YDEGEE. The CDR3 is 16 residues long. CDR3 residues: CASSLGLGGMAAEAFF. As DNA, the CDR3 is TGTGCCAGCAGCTTGGGGCTGGGAGGGATGGCGGCTGAAGCTTTCTTT.

The genes are TRBV7-8 and TRBJ1-6, with D unclear. V was pared by 1 base and J by 7 bases, with 14 bases between. The CDR3 is 16 amino acids. Germline CDR1 and CDR2: SGHVS and FQNEAQ. The CDR3, as DNA: TGTGCCAGCAGCTTAGAAGGCGGGGTGGGGAATTCACCCCTCCACTTT. This translates into CASSLEGGVGNSPLHF.

The V and J genes are TRBV19 and TRBJ1-5; D is undetermined. The V and J ends lost 11 bases and 0 bases respectively, with 20 bases between them. The CDR3 length is 16 residues. Germline values: CDR1 LNHDA, CDR2 SQIVND (reference sequence). The CDR3 loop reads CASAVRGTYSNQPQHF. The DNA of the CDR3 is TGTGCCTCTGCGGTTCGGGGAACCTATAGCAATCAGCCCCAGCATTTT.

The chain recombines TRBV14 with TRBJ1-1, with a possible D match to TRBD1 (6 bases). The germline V and J ends were trimmed by 0 bases and 4 bases, with 12 bases remaining between them. The CDR3 is made up of 15 amino acids. Germline lookup yields CDR1 SGHDN and CDR2 FVKESK. CDR3 amino acids: CASSQEGRGRTEAFF. The CDR3 DNA sequence: TGTGCCAGCAGCCAAGAAGGCAGGGGTCGCACTGAAGCTTTCTTT. The full variable domain, with the rest looked up from reference TRBV14 and TRBJ1-1, is EAGVTQFPSHSVIEKGQTVTLRCDPISGHDNLYWYRRVMGKEIKFLLHFVKESKQDESGMPNNRFLAERTGGTYSTLKVQPAELEDSGVYFCASSQEGRGRTEAFFGQGTRLTVV.

Worth noting for this clone: The junction and the germline gene differ at one end; a read error may be behind it. V and J are TRBV7-2 and TRBJ2-7; D remains ambiguous. The CDR3 is made up of 12 amino acids. Germline values: CDR1 SGHTA, CDR2 FQGNSA. CDR3 coding DNA: TGTGCCAGCAGCTCCCAAGGCTACGAGCGGTACTTC. Encoded protein: CASSSQGYERYF.